The next 28 T cell receptor beta chains were all read from a single sample in a study of T cells expressing NK-cell markers. No DNA is given; TCRdb re-called the 5' RACE reads and lists each CDR3 protein once. The repertoire shows around 550,000 distinct CDR3 sequences; the top ten hold roughly 3.5%. Material: blood T cells: a sorted CD56 or NKG2C T cell subset, CD4+ or CD8+ T cells, or bulk PBMC T cells (not recorded which). The receptors were gathered from a man between 18 and 29 years old in good health.

The chain carries TRBV6-1 and TRBJ2-1. Germline V gives CDR1 MNHNS, CDR2 SASEGT. This CDR3 has 14 amino acids. CDR3: CASSVAGVNNEQFF.

The chain employs TRBV5-1 and TRBJ1-2; TCRdb reports TRBD1, a call that lacks DNA to check it against. This CDR3 has 11 residues. Germline loops: CDR1 SGHRS, CDR2 YFSETQ. The CDR3: CASRDTYGYTF.

The gene calls are TRBV4-3 and TRBJ1-2. The CDR3 extends over 15 amino acids. Germline-derived CDR1 and CDR2 are LGHNA and YSLEER. CDR3 residues: CASSHTDTYRDGYTF.

This chain links TRBV29-1 with TRBJ2-5; TCRdb names TRBD1, which stays unverified in the absence of DNA. Germline V CDR1 and CDR2: SQVTM, ANQGSEA. CDR3 length equals 13 residues. The CDR3 is CSALGGLQETQYF. The entire variable domain, with the rest obtained from reference TRBV29-1 and TRBJ2-5, is as follows: SAVISQKPSRDICQRGTSLTIQCQVDSQVTMMFWYRQQPGQSLTLIATANQGSEATYESGFVIDKFPISRPNLTFSTLTVSNMSPEDSSIYLCSALGGLQETQYFGPGTRLLVL.

The chain joins TRBV5-1 to TRBJ2-7. Germline-derived CDR1 and CDR2 are SGHRS and YFSETQ. The CDR3 spans 12 residues. CDR3 in amino acids: CASSLVRHEQYF.

The CDR3 is CASSQVSTVEGETQYF. V gene TRBV4-1 combines with J gene TRBJ2-5. The CDR3 loop spans 16 amino acids. The germline CDR1 and CDR2 sequences are MGHRA and YSYEKL.

The V gene is TRBV7-9, the J gene TRBJ2-3. Germline assignment: CDR1 SEHNR and CDR2 FQNEAQ (reference sequence). The CDR3 spans 14 residues. This chain's CDR3 is CASSHLGGMDTQYF.

This chain connects TRBV9 to TRBJ2-5; the TCRdb D gene call, TRBD1, has no DNA to confirm it. In germline, CDR1 is SGDLS, CDR2 YYNGEE. The CDR3 is made up of 15 amino acids. Here the CDR3 reads CASSERQGTGETQYF. Variable domain in full (rest from reference TRBV9 and TRBJ2-5): DSGVTQTPKHLITATGQRVTLRCSPRSGDLSVYWYQQSLDQGLQFLIQYYNGEERAKGNILERFSAQQFPDLHSELNLSSLELGDSALYFCASSERQGTGETQYFGPGTRLLVL.

The chain is built from TRBV14 and TRBJ2-7; TCRdb names TRBD1, which stays unverified in the absence of DNA. Germline CDR1 is SGHDN and CDR2 is FVKESK. The CDR3 covers 14 residues. This chain's CDR3 is CASSQPEGYDEQYF.

This chain connects TRBV5-1 to TRBJ2-1; TCRdb calls TRBD1, which cannot be checked without DNA. CDR1 SGHRS and CDR2 YFSETQ come from the germline V gene. This CDR3 comprises 14 residues. The CDR3: CASRPGTLGDEQFF.

The CDR3 region is CASSFNRVLETQYF. The genes are TRBV5-1 and TRBJ2-5; with no DNA, the TCRdb D assignment of TRBD1 cannot be verified. This CDR3 has 14 amino acids. Germline V gives CDR1 SGHRS, CDR2 YFSETQ.

This chain connects TRBV12-3 or TRBV12-4 to TRBJ1-2; TCRdb picks TRBD1, but there is no DNA to check that call. The CDR3 length is 13 residues. Here the CDR3 reads CASSFRQGDGYTF.

This rearrangement joins TRBV5-6 to TRBJ2-2; TCRdb proposes TRBD2, but this gene call is untestable without DNA. CDR3 length: 17 residues. Germline V gene lookup returns CDR1 SGHDT and CDR2 YYEEEE. The CDR3 here is CASSRLGTSGNTGELFF.

The chain employs TRBV4-1 and TRBJ2-4; TCRdb indicates TRBD2, and absent DNA this call remains unverified. The CDR3 loop spans 16 amino acids. The germline gives CDR1 MGHRA, CDR2 YSYEKL. CDR3 in amino acids: CASSQDPGGPRDIQYF.

The V call is TRBV16, the J call TRBJ1-1; TCRdb's D gene call, TRBD1, goes unchecked for lack of DNA. CDR3 size: 14 residues. CDR1 and CDR2 (germline): KGHSY, FQNENV. The CDR3 sequence: CASTKIGHNTEAFF.

The chain joins TRBV6-1 to TRBJ1-1. CDR1 is MNHNS and CDR2 is SASEGT in the germline V gene. The CDR3 runs to 14 residues. The CDR3 sequence: CASSEEFRHTEAFF.

The CDR3 protein is CASTSGIYQETQYF. The chain couples TRBV6-1 to TRBJ2-5; TCRdb names TRBD2, which stays unverified in the absence of DNA. Germline V CDR1 and CDR2: MNHNS, SASEGT. This CDR3 has 14 amino acids.

The CDR3 loop is CASSPAGLGPLAKNIQYF. The genes are TRBV12-3 or TRBV12-4 and TRBJ2-4; there is no DNA to check the TCRdb D call of TRBD2. CDR3 length equals 18 residues.

J is TRBJ2-3 and V is TRBV5-6; the TCRdb D gene call, TRBD2, has no DNA to confirm it. Germline lookup yields CDR1 SGHDT and CDR2 YYEEEE. The CDR3 extends over 17 amino acids. CDR3 amino acids: CASSWPNIQRSTDTQYF.

This chain links TRBV12-3 or TRBV12-4 with TRBJ2-1; absent DNA, TCRdb's TRBD2 call cannot be checked. The CDR3 is 16 residues long. CDR3 sequence: CASSLGGRPPYNEQFF.

The chain is built from TRBV6-1 and TRBJ1-4; the D call from TCRdb, TRBD1, cannot be confirmed without DNA. The CDR3 loop spans 17 amino acids. Per the germline V gene, CDR1 is MNHNS and CDR2 is SASEGT. The CDR3 reads CASKRGQGVPTNEKLFF.

The rearrangement links TRBV4-3 to TRBJ2-2; absent DNA, TCRdb's TRBD1 call cannot be checked. Germline CDR1 and CDR2: LGHNA and YSLEER. This CDR3 comprises 18 residues. CDR3 protein: CASSQSYPAPSNTGELFF.

This sequence joins TRBV7-8 and TRBJ2-5; TCRdb designates TRBD2, a call that cannot be tested without DNA. Germline-derived CDR1 and CDR2 are SGHVS and FQNEAQ. The CDR3 spans 15 residues. CDR3 sequence: CASSFMGGRVETQYF.

V usage is TRBV6-2 or TRBV6-3 and J usage is TRBJ1-1; the TCRdb call, TRBD1, lacks DNA for checking. There are 14 residues in the CDR3. CDR1 is MNHEY, CDR2 SVGEGT, per germline. The CDR3 loop reads CASSQAVGGTEAFF.

The chain joins TRBV5-4 to TRBJ2-1. This CDR3 region has 15 residues. CDR1 is SGHNT and CDR2 is YYREEE in the germline V gene (reference sequence). CDR3 sequence: CASSLQGAGVHEQFF.

The chain combines TRBV3-1 with TRBJ2-1; TCRdb's D call, TRBD2, is unchecked because there is no DNA. Per the germline V gene, CDR1 is LGHDT and CDR2 is YNNKEL (reference sequence). The CDR3 runs to 16 residues. CDR3 protein: CASSPHQAGTYNEQFF.

The V call is TRBV3-1, the J call TRBJ1-3. The germline V gene encodes CDR1 LGHDT and CDR2 YNNKEL (reference sequence). This CDR3 has 15 residues. Here the CDR3 reads CASSQGRGSGNTIYF.

The chain joins TRBV11-2 to TRBJ2-6; TCRdb selects TRBD1, and the lack of DNA leaves this call unchecked. The CDR3 extends over 18 amino acids. Germline lookup yields CDR1 SGHAT and CDR2 FQNNGV. This chain's CDR3 is CASSLDRGSLSGANVLTF.